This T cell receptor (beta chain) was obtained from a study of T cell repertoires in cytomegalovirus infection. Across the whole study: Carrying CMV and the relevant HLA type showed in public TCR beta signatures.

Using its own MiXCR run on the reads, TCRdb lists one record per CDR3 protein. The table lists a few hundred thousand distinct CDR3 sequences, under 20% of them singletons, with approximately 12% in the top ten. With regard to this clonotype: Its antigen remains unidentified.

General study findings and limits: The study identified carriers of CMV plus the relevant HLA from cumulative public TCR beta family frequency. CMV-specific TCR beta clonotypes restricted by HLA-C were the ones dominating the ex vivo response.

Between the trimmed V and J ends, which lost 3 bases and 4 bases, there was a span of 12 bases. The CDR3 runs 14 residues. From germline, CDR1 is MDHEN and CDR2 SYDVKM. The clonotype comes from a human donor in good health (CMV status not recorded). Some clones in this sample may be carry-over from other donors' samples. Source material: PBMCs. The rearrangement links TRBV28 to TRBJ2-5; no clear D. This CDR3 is CASSFLGRGETQYF. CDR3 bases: TGTGCCAGCAGTTTCTTAGGGCGCGGAGAGACCCAGTACTTC. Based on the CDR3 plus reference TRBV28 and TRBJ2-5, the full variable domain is DVKVTQSSRYLVKRTGEKVFLECVQDMDHENMFWYRQDPGLGLRLIYFSYDVKMKEKGDIPEGYSVSREKKERFSLILESASTNQTSMYLCASSFLGRGETQYFGPGTRLLVL.